This TCR beta chain was found in a study of blood T cell repertoires in COVID-19. Study-wide background: COVID-19 samples collected from the United States, Italy and Spain covered acute and convalescent phases.

Authors' data handling: Amplification of reference gene primers was used by the study to estimate nucleated cell counts. Method: immunoSEQ multiplex PCR; TCRdb's copy keeps in-frame clones and lacks some. Clone size and V and J calls were adopted from that table, with D and trimming inferred from the DNA. This table has 130,000 or so clones, about 79% appearing once. J was trimmed by 6 bases and V by 3 bases; bases with no gene match: 3. CDR3 length: 13 amino acids. The sample consisted of peripheral blood. The clonotype comes from a woman older than 75 with acute or convalescent COVID-19. V and J are TRBV12-3 or TRBV12-4 and TRBJ1-2, with 8 positions matching TRBD1. CDR3 sequence reads: CASSFYRGDGYTF. The CDR3 DNA reads TGTGCCAGCAGTTTCTACAGGGGGGATGGCTACACCTTC.